These 10 T cell receptor beta chains originate from one sample sequenced in a study of blood T cell repertoires in COVID-19. The data were produced by immunoSEQ multiplex PCR, yet TCRdb's version contains in-frame clones alone and is incomplete. Here the sample spans about 260,000 clones, about four fifths being singletons. Sequencing was done on a sample of peripheral blood. These receptors all stem from a woman aged 35 to 49 who had recovered from COVID-19.

The chain has TRBV19 and TRBJ2-2, with D possibly matching TRBD1 (5 bases). V was pared by 9 bases and J by 7 bases, with 12 bases between. CDR3 size: 12 residues. In germline, CDR1 is LNHDA, CDR2 SQIVND (reference sequence). CDR3 nucleotide sequence: TGTGCCAGCTCATCCCAGGGCGGGGAGCTGTTTTTT. Translating gives CASSSQGGELFF.

The chain is built from TRBV5-6 and TRBJ1-5, with unresolved D. This CDR3 contains 12 residues. CDR1 and CDR2 (germline): SGHDT, YYEEEE. With 2 bases removed from V and 4 bases from J, the gap between germline ends came to 4 bases. The CDR3, as DNA: TGTGCCAGCAGCTTTTCGAATCAGCCCCAGCATTTT. Amino acid sequence: CASSFSNQPQHF.

Only a few counts were recorded for this clone. The V and J genes are TRBV4-1 and TRBJ2-5; perhaps TRBD1 as D (6 bases). Per germline, CDR1 MGHRA and CDR2 YSYEKL. The length of the CDR3 is 15 residues. The germline V and J ends were trimmed by 4 bases and 1 base, with 13 bases remaining between them. CDR3 residues: CASSLLGAVQETQYF. CDR3 nucleotide sequence: TGCGCCAGCAGCCTCCTGGGGGCGGTCCAAGAGACCCAGTACTTC.

This clone was observed a single time. The rearrangement joins TRBV5-1 to TRBJ1-4; D remains ambiguous. The CDR3 covers 15 residues. Looked up from germline, CDR1 is SGHRS and CDR2 is YFSETQ. Trimming took 0 bases from V and 5 from J, leaving 11 bases between them. Here the CDR3 reads CASSLGRQTNEKLFF. The CDR3 bases are TGCGCCAGCAGCTTGGGGCGACAAACGAATGAAAAACTGTTTTTT.

This sequence joins TRBV11-3 and TRBJ2-3; the D gene is possibly TRBD2 (6 bases). The germline gives CDR1 SGHNT, CDR2 YENEEA. This CDR3 contains 15 residues. Trimming removed 5 bases from V and 4 bases from J, with 16 bases in between. The CDR3 DNA reads as TGTGCCAGCAGCCCCCCGGGGGTCCGGGCAGATACGCAGTATTTT. This encodes CASSPPGVRADTQYF. The full variable domain, completed using reference TRBV11-3 and TRBJ2-3, is EAGVVQSPRYKIIEKKQPVAFWCNPISGHNTLYWYLQNLGQGPELLIRYENEEAVDDSQLPKDRFSAERLKGVDSTLKIQPAELGDSAVYLCASSPPGVRADTQYFGPGTRLTVL.

The count of this clone is one. Here the CDR3 DNA reads TGTGCCACCAGTGAAAGTCTAGCGGGGGCCCGCTCCTACAATGAGCAGTTCTTC. It yields the protein CATSESLAGARSYNEQFF. The V and J genes are TRBV24-1 and TRBJ2-1, with TRBD2 matching over 10 bases. The CDR3 has 18 amino acids. Germline-derived CDR1 and CDR2 are KGHDR and SFDVKD. The V and J ends lost 4 bases and 0 bases, in that order; junction bases with no gene match: 8.

V and J are TRBV6-5 and TRBJ2-7; D is perhaps TRBD1 (5 bases). CDR3 length equals 14 residues. Trimming removed 2 bases at V and 6 bases at J, with 14 bases between. CDR1 is MNHEY, CDR2 SVGAGI, per germline. Written as DNA, the CDR3 is TGTGCCAGCAGTTACCAGACAGCTTCAGGCGAGCAGTACTTC. Amino acid sequence: CASSYQTASGEQYF.

The chain joins TRBV5-4 to TRBJ2-6, with 10 bases that match TRBD1. In germline, CDR1 is SGHNT, CDR2 YYREEE (reference sequence). The V segment lost 4 bases and the J segment 2 bases; nucleotides outside the gene matches: 12. The CDR3 spans 19 residues. Here the CDR3 reads CASSPGAGQGKPGANVLTF. The CDR3 bases are TGTGCCAGCAGCCCGGGGGCGGGACAGGGGAAACCTGGGGCCAACGTCCTGACTTTC.

The chain couples TRBV5-4 to TRBJ2-7; D unclear. Looked up from germline, CDR1 is SGHNT and CDR2 is YYREEE (reference sequence). Trimming stripped 4 bases from V and 6 bases from J, with 11 bases between. The CDR3 is 12 amino acids. The CDR3 nucleotides are TGTGCCAGCAGCGCAGAAAACAGCGAGCAGTACTTC. This encodes CASSAENSEQYF. The variable domain in full, completed from reference TRBV5-4 and TRBJ2-7, reads ETGVTQSPTHLIKTRGQQVTLRCSSQSGHNTVSWYQQALGQGPQFIFQYYREEENGRGNFPPRFSGLQFPNYSSELNVNALELDDSALYLCASSAENSEQYFGPGTRLTVT.

The CDR3: CASSVDSRGVYEQYF. In DNA form, the CDR3 reads TGTGCCAGCAGCGTAGACTCCCGGGGGGTTTACGAGCAGTACTTC. V usage is TRBV9 and J usage is TRBJ2-7; 7 bases are a match to TRBD2. CDR1 and CDR2 (germline): SGDLS, YYNGEE. The CDR3 is 15 amino acids. The J segment lost 4 bases and the V segment lost 0 bases, leaving 7 bases of the junction unmatched. Supplemented by reference TRBV9 and TRBJ2-7, the full variable domain reads DSGVTQTPKHLITATGQRVTLRCSPRSGDLSVYWYQQSLDQGLQFLIQYYNGEERAKGNILERFSAQQFPDLHSELNLSSLELGDSALYFCASSVDSRGVYEQYFGPGTRLTVT.